Presented here are 25 T cell receptor beta chains from one specimen sequenced in a study of cytomegalovirus exposure and HLA in healthy donors. The primer mix had 60 Vbeta and 13 Jbeta primers. Here immunoSEQ multiplex PCR was the method, and the copy in TCRdb shows in-frame clones only, minus some. The sample records under 200,000 clones, approximately 80% being singletons. Source material: PBMCs. These receptors were obtained from a woman under 30 in good health and CMV-seronegative.

Notes on this clone: At the DNA level, this CDR3 is encoded by other sequences in the same sample as well. The genes are TRBV7-2 and TRBJ1-5; TRBD1 aligns across 8 bases. CDR1 SGHTA and CDR2 FQGNSA come from the germline V gene. This CDR3 is built from 14 residues. V shed 3 bases, J shed 2 bases, and the junction held 0 bases outside the gene matches. The CDR3 DNA reads as TGTGCCAGCAGCTTGGGACAGGGCAATCAGCCCCAGCATTTT. It specifies CASSLGQGNQPQHF.

This clone has only one observation. This chain connects TRBV5-1 to TRBJ2-3; D is perhaps TRBD1 (6 bases). CDR1 and CDR2 from the germline V gene are SGHRS and YFSETQ. V was cut by 0 bases and J by 2 bases, with 16 bases left in between. The CDR3 runs 17 residues. CDR3 in DNA: TGCGCCAGCAGCTTGGCCGCGGTTGCAGGGGCCACAGATACGCAGTATTTT. It encodes CASSLAAVAGATDTQYF.

At least ten counts were recorded for this clone. Here the CDR3 DNA reads TGTGCCAGCAGTGGGACACCGACAGATAGGGCTTTCTTT. Translated, it gives CASSGTPTDRAFF. The genes are TRBV28 and TRBJ1-1; a weak D match, TRBD1 (6 bases). Germline lookup yields CDR1 MDHEN and CDR2 SYDVKM. Trimming removed 5 bases from V and 11 bases from J, with 18 bases in between. This CDR3 contains 13 residues.

The chain links TRBV4-1 to TRBJ2-1; 8 nucleotides align to TRBD2. The CDR3 sequence is 15 residues long. The V segment lost 4 bases and the J segment 5 bases; nucleotides outside the gene matches: 7. Germline V CDR1 and CDR2: MGHRA, YSYEKL. The CDR3 loop is CASSLPGRANNEQFF. The DNA of the CDR3 is TGCGCCAGCAGCCTCCCCGGGAGGGCAAACAATGAGCAGTTCTTC.

The chain joins TRBV11-2 to TRBJ1-2; D unclear. The germline V gene encodes CDR1 SGHAT and CDR2 FQNNGV. The CDR3 is made up of 15 amino acids. V shed 1 base and J shed 6 bases, with 15 bases lying between them. Here the CDR3 reads CASSLVWNSADGYTF. In DNA, the CDR3 is TGTGCCAGCAGCTTAGTATGGAACTCGGCGGATGGCTACACCTTC.

DNA for the CDR3: TGCGCCAGCAGTCGGAGGGCCTACGAGCAGTACGTC. Protein: CASSRRAYEQYV. The chain carries TRBV23-1 and TRBJ2-7, with D possibly matching TRBD2 (6 bases). TRBV23-1 counts as an open reading frame of uncertain function. CDR3 length: 12 amino acids. Trimming took 4 bases from V and 2 from J, leaving 6 bases between them.

This chain connects TRBV12-5 to TRBJ2-5, with 8 bases fitting TRBD1. The J call is in doubt because the DNA end fits TRBJ2-7 better. In germline, CDR1 is LGHNT, CDR2 FRNRAP. The CDR3 is 13 residues long. The chain's CDR3 is CASGLGQGYEQYF. DNA of the CDR3: TGTGCTAGTGGTTTGGGACAGGGGTACGAGCAGTACTTC.

The chain combines TRBV28 with TRBJ1-3; 7 bases map to TRBD1. The CDR3 spans 16 residues. Trimming removed 6 bases from V and 0 bases from J; junction bases left unmatched: 8. Germline CDR1 reads MDHEN; CDR2 reads SYDVKM. Here the CDR3 DNA reads TGTGCCAGCAGGGCTCCGGGACAGAGCTCTGGAAACACCATATATTTT. Its translation: CASRAPGQSSGNTIYF.

The CDR3 coding sequence is TGCGCCAGCAGCTTGTTGACTAGCGGGAGCAATGAGCAGTTCTTC. Translation: CASSLLTSGSNEQFF. The chain links TRBV5-1 to TRBJ2-1, with 12 bases that match TRBD2. The V gene's germline CDR1 is SGHRS and CDR2 YFSETQ. The CDR3 runs 15 residues. The junction had 2 bases not matched to a gene; V was cut back by 1 base and J by 6 bases. Full variable domain (remainder filled in from reference TRBV5-1 and TRBJ2-1): KAGVTQTPRYLIKTRGQQVTLSCSPISGHRSVSWYQQTPGQGLQFLFEYFSETQRNKGNFPGRFSGRQFSNSRSEMNVSTLELGDSALYLCASSLLTSGSNEQFFGPGTRLTVL.

This clone turned up a few times. The chain couples TRBV6-6 to TRBJ1-5; TRBD1 agrees at 9 bases. CDR3 size: 16 residues. Looked up from germline, CDR1 is MNHNY and CDR2 is SVGAGI (reference sequence). The J segment lost 4 bases and the V segment lost 5 bases, leaving 9 bases of the junction unmatched. DNA for the CDR3: TGTGCCAGCAGTGGGACTGGGACAGGGAAGAATCAGCCCCAGCATTTT. Its protein product is CASSGTGTGKNQPQHF.

The chain combines TRBV29-1 with TRBJ2-3, with 8 bases identical to TRBD2. This CDR3 is built from 14 residues. The V gene's germline CDR1 is SQVTM and CDR2 ANQGSEA. V was pared by 3 bases and J by 0 bases, with 2 bases of the junction left unmatched. This CDR3 is CSVDSGASTDTQYF. CDR3 DNA sequence: TGCAGCGTTGATAGCGGGGCTAGCACAGATACGCAGTATTTT.

The chain has TRBV4-1 and TRBJ2-1; 7 bases line up with TRBD2. The CDR3 runs 16 residues. V gave up 3 bases and J gave up 0 bases; unmatched junction bases: 5. Germline values: CDR1 MGHRA, CDR2 YSYEKL. The CDR3 region is CASSHAGGSSYNEQFF. The CDR3 coding sequence is TGCGCCAGCAGCCATGCGGGCGGGAGCTCCTACAATGAGCAGTTCTTC.

The chain combines TRBV28 with TRBJ2-2; a weak D match, TRBD1 (5 bases). V was trimmed by 2 bases and J by 4 bases, leaving 11 bases between them. Germline lookup yields CDR1 MDHEN and CDR2 SYDVKM. The CDR3 runs to 15 residues. The CDR3, as DNA: TGTGCCAGCAGTTTAGGCAGGGTGGGCACCGGGGAGCTGTTTTTT. It translates to CASSLGRVGTGELFF.

The chain carries TRBV7-2 and TRBJ2-5, with 10 bases matching TRBD2. Germline CDR1 and CDR2: SGHTA and FQGNSA. The CDR3 runs to 15 residues. Trimming cost V 5 bases and J 3 bases; bases outside gene matches: 6. For the CDR3, the DNA is TGTGCCAGCAGCAGGGTGGGGACTAGCGAAGAGACCCAGTACTTC. It encodes CASSRVGTSEETQYF.

V and J are TRBV9 and TRBJ2-5; maybe TRBD2 (9 bases). The CDR3 spans 15 residues. Trimming cost V 3 bases and J 1 base, with 13 bases left between them. In germline, CDR1 is SGDLS, CDR2 YYNGEE. The DNA for the CDR3 is TGTGCCAGCAGCGCTAGCGGGACAGGCCAAGAGACCCAGTACTTC. This encodes CASSASGTGQETQYF.

The chain employs TRBV28 and TRBJ2-5, with TRBD2 matching over 11 bases. Looked up from germline, CDR1 is MDHEN and CDR2 is SYDVKM. The V and J ends lost 3 bases and 2 bases, in that order; junction bases with no gene match: 14. The CDR3 loop spans 19 amino acids. The CDR3 DNA follows: TGTGCCAGCAGTTTTTCCCTGGAACCGGGACTAGCGGAACAAGAGACCCAGTACTTC. It is translated as CASSFSLEPGLAEQETQYF.

The genes are TRBV9 and TRBJ1-4; 9 nucleotides line up with TRBD1. This CDR3 region has 15 residues. CDR1 SGDLS and CDR2 YYNGEE come from the germline V gene. The V and J ends lost 0 bases and 5 bases, in that order; junction bases with no gene match: 2. CDR3 region: CASSVGDRVNEKLFF. CDR3 nucleotides: TGTGCCAGCAGCGTAGGGGACAGGGTGAATGAAAAACTGTTTTTT.

V and J are TRBV9 and TRBJ2-7, with TRBD2 identical over 8 bases. Germline V gene data show CDR1 as SGDLS and CDR2 as YYNGEE. The CDR3 is made up of 14 amino acids. J lost 0 bases, V lost 4 bases, and 3 bases had no gene match. The CDR3 spells CASSTSGDSYEQYF. CDR3 nucleotides: TGTGCCAGCAGCACTAGCGGTGACTCCTACGAGCAGTACTTC.

In regard to this clone: The junction departs from germline at one end; a sequencing error may be responsible. This chain joins TRBV27 and TRBJ2-7, with a possible D match to TRBD2 (5 bases). This CDR3 contains 13 residues. Germline V gives CDR1 MNHEY, CDR2 SMNVEV (reference sequence). The CDR3 region is CASSEQDSHEQYF. The CDR3, as DNA: TGTGCCAGCAGTGAGCAGGACTCCCACGAGCAGTACTTC.

The chain employs TRBV6-9 and TRBJ2-5, with D perhaps TRBD2 (7 bases). This CDR3 contains 15 residues. Germline CDR1 MNHGY, CDR2 SVAAGI. V lost 9 bases, J lost 1 base, and 18 bases lay in between. The CDR3 here is CARGGGTAVQETQYF. In DNA form, the CDR3 reads TGTGCCAGAGGGGGGGGGACGGCCGTCCAAGAGACCCAGTACTTC.

This clone was detected once. The chain recombines TRBV30 with TRBJ2-5; TRBD2 matches 12 bases. The germline gives CDR1 GTSNPN, CDR2 SVGIG (reference sequence). CDR3 length equals 13 residues. V lost 6 bases to trimming and J lost 2 bases; unmatched junction nucleotides: 1. The CDR3 protein is CACLAGGQETQYF. The CDR3 DNA reads TGTGCCTGCCTAGCGGGAGGGCAAGAGACCCAGTACTTC.

The CDR3 DNA reads TGTGCCAGCAGCTTAGACCGTGTCGGAGATACGCAGTATTTT. This gives the protein CASSLDRVGDTQYF. This rearrangement joins TRBV7-8 to TRBJ2-3; D uncertain. V dropped 1 base and J dropped 5 bases, with 10 bases sitting between them. Germline-derived CDR1 and CDR2 are SGHVS and FQNEAQ. The CDR3 totals 14 residues.

The chain has TRBV5-1 and TRBJ2-1, with 11 bases identical to TRBD1. The trim removed 0 bases at V and 4 bases at J, leaving 3 bases unmatched. The CDR3 covers 16 residues. Germline V gene sequence: CDR1 SGHRS, CDR2 YFSETQ. Written as DNA, the CDR3 is TGCGCCAGCAGCTTGGGGGGGACAGGGGGTTACAATGAGCAGTTCTTC. As protein: CASSLGGTGGYNEQFF.

The chain joins TRBV5-1 to TRBJ1-2, with D possibly being TRBD1 (5 bases). CDR3 size: 14 residues. Germline-derived CDR1 and CDR2 are SGHRS and YFSETQ. V lost 0 bases, J lost 2 bases, and 8 bases lay in between. CDR3 in DNA: TGCGCCAGCAGCTTGGTTGGGGGGAACTATGGCTACACCTTC. This sequence encodes CASSLVGGNYGYTF. The entire variable domain, with the rest obtained from reference TRBV5-1 and TRBJ1-2, is as follows: KAGVTQTPRYLIKTRGQQVTLSCSPISGHRSVSWYQQTPGQGLQFLFEYFSETQRNKGNFPGRFSGRQFSNSRSEMNVSTLELGDSALYLCASSLVGGNYGYTFGSGTRLTVV.

CDR3 region: CASTTGTETYEQYF. In nucleotides, the CDR3 is TGTGCCAGCACTACCGGGACAGAGACCTACGAGCAGTACTTC. The V gene is TRBV28, the J gene TRBJ2-7; 7 bases match TRBD1. CDR1 and CDR2 (germline): MDHEN, SYDVKM. The junction had 8 bases not matched to a gene; V was cut back by 7 bases and J by 2 bases. The CDR3 sequence is 14 residues long.